The 8 T cell receptor beta chains below all came from one sample that was sequenced in a study of a mutant IDH1 vaccine in newly diagnosed glioma. TCRdb's copy holds only in-frame clones and misses some; the assay was immunoSEQ multiplex PCR. The top ten clones hold about 2.2% of a sample with 40,000 or so clones, around 83% of them seen once. As to time point: week 11, during vaccination. One vaccine dose held 300 ug of mutant IDH1 20-mer peptide and came with topical imiquimod. For these receptors, no antigen is known. Sequenced here: PBMCs, sampled from a glioma patient whose treatment included an IDH1 peptide vaccine. The receptors shown here come from a man aged 35 to 55 with glioma.

Turning to this clone: This specimen includes other DNA sequences encoding the same CDR3. The chain has TRBV19 and TRBJ2-3, with 8 nucleotides matching TRBD1. J was trimmed by 0 bases and V by 6 bases; bases with no gene match: 5. CDR1 and CDR2 from the germline V gene are LNHDA and SQIVND (reference sequence). There are 15 residues in the CDR3. CDR3 bases: TGTGCCAGTAGGCACAGGGGGTTGAGCACAGATACGCAGTATTTT. Its translation is CASRHRGLSTDTQYF. Drawing the rest from reference TRBV19 and TRBJ2-3, the complete variable domain is DGGITQSPKYLFRKEGQNVTLSCEQNLNHDAMYWYRQDPGQGLRLIYYSQIVNDFQKGDIAEGYSVSREKKESFPLTVTSAQKNPTAFYLCASRHRGLSTDTQYFGPGTRLTVL.

This clone was seen a few times. This sequence joins TRBV6-6 and TRBJ2-1; D remains unclear. This CDR3 comprises 16 residues. The V gene's germline CDR1 is MNHNY and CDR2 SVGAGI (reference sequence). The V and J ends lost 3 bases and 5 bases respectively, with 17 bases between them. The CDR3 region is CASSYWVGGGNNEQFF. In nucleotides, the CDR3 is TGTGCCAGCAGTTATTGGGTCGGCGGCGGCAACAATGAGCAGTTCTTC.

The V call is TRBV7-9, the J call TRBJ2-5, with 7 bases fitting TRBD1. Germline V gives CDR1 SEHNR, CDR2 FQNEAQ (reference sequence). The CDR3 has 14 amino acids. J was trimmed by 3 bases and V by 2 bases; bases with no gene match: 3. The CDR3 sequence is CASSLWGTEETQYF. The CDR3 bases are TGTGCCAGCAGCTTATGGGGGACAGAAGAGACCCAGTACTTC.

V and J are TRBV7-3 and TRBJ2-1, with TRBD2 identical over 7 bases. Germline CDR1 is SGHTA and CDR2 is FQGTGA. This CDR3 has 15 residues. The trim removed 2 bases at V and 4 bases at J, leaving 5 bases unmatched. The CDR3 region is CASSLLLAEYNEQFF. In DNA, the CDR3 is TGTGCCAGCAGCTTATTGCTAGCGGAGTACAATGAGCAGTTCTTC. The whole variable domain, remainder taken from reference TRBV7-3 and TRBJ2-1, is GAGVSQTPSNKVTEKGKYVELRCDPISGHTALYWYRQSLGQGPEFLIYFQGTGAADDSGLPNDRFFAVRPEGSVSTLKIQRTERGDSAVYLCASSLLLAEYNEQFFGPGTRLTVL.

This clone came up a few times. The V call is TRBV18, the J call TRBJ1-2, with 7 nucleotides matching TRBD1. The J segment lost 8 bases and the V segment lost 3 bases, leaving 6 bases of the junction unmatched. Germline V gene lookup returns CDR1 KGHSH and CDR2 LQKENI. This CDR3 contains 13 residues. The CDR3 region is CASSPDRAQGYTF. For the CDR3, the DNA is TGTGCCAGCTCACCCGACAGGGCTCAAGGCTACACCTTC.

The rearrangement uses TRBV21-1 and TRBJ1-5. TRBV21-1 is tagged as a pseudogene. The CDR3 totals 15 residues. CDR3 bases: TGTGCCAGCAGCAAAGGATTCTGGAGCAATCAGCCCCAGCATTTT. It specifies CASSKGFWSNQPQHF.

A single count supports this clone. V and J are TRBV5-1 and TRBJ2-7; 14 bases fit TRBD2. V lost 4 bases to trimming and J lost 5 bases; unmatched junction nucleotides: 8. From germline, CDR1 is SGHRS and CDR2 YFSETQ. This CDR3 contains 16 residues. The CDR3 loop is CASSPGLAGVGDEQYF. CDR3 DNA sequence: TGCGCCAGCAGCCCGGGACTAGCGGGAGTTGGAGACGAGCAGTACTTC.

The chain joins TRBV5-5 to TRBJ2-1, with a weak D call TRBD1 (6 bases). CDR3 size: 14 residues. Deletions cut 2 bases from V and 4 bases from J, with 10 bases between. Germline assignment: CDR1 SGHKS and CDR2 YYEKEE (reference sequence). CDR3 nucleotide sequence: TGTGCCAGCAGCTTTGGGGGACAATACAATGAGCAGTTCTTC. This translates into CASSFGGQYNEQFF.